This note documents a single T cell receptor (beta chain) sequence. What it recognizes is unknown. This record belongs to a study of siplizumab effects on memory and regulatory T cells. General study points: Roughly 75-96% of proliferating CD4+ or CD8+ clones lacked a naive or memory phenotype that could be assigned.

Per sample, 10^5 or so TCR templates underwent assay. The method was immunoSEQ multiplex PCR; TCRdb's version includes in-frame clones alone and lacks a portion of them. The sample records more than 75,000 clones, approximately 97% being singletons. The CDR3 has 15 amino acids. Trimming shortened V by 0 bases and J by 8 bases, and 14 bases separated the two germline ends. The V gene's germline CDR1 is MNHNY and CDR2 SVGAGI (reference sequence). V and J are TRBV6-6 and TRBJ1-3; no reliable D call. The receptor's source is a human donor in good health. The specimen sequenced was naive CD4+ T cells sorted from blood. The CDR3 spells CASSYSAGIWDTIYF. The CDR3 nucleotides read TGTGCCAGCAGTTACTCGGCAGGTATATGGGACACCATATATTTT.